These 28 T cell receptor beta chains share one sample of origin, sequenced in a study of beta chain features in type 1 diabetes. Sequenced material consisted of expressed TCRB transcripts (all of the isolated RNA was reverse transcribed). Sequencing used immunoSEQ multiplex PCR; TCRdb keeps in-frame clones, though not all of them. Among roughly 180,000 clones listed, roughly an eighth were seen once. What was sequenced was central memory CD4+ T cells from blood. The receptors here all came from a woman between 18 and 29 years old in good health.

This clone was detected a few times. The chain has TRBV9 and TRBJ2-1, with TRBD2 matching 7 bases. V lost 4 bases, J lost 5 bases, and 9 bases stayed unmatched. CDR3 length equals 15 residues. Germline CDR1 SGDLS, CDR2 YYNGEE. The CDR3 sequence is CASSPPGGSNNEQFF. CDR3 in DNA: TGTGCCAGCAGCCCCCCTGGCGGGAGTAACAATGAGCAGTTCTTC. The full variable domain, with the rest looked up from reference TRBV9 and TRBJ2-1, is DSGVTQTPKHLITATGQRVTLRCSPRSGDLSVYWYQQSLDQGLQFLIQYYNGEERAKGNILERFSAQQFPDLHSELNLSSLELGDSALYFCASSPPGGSNNEQFFGPGTRLTVL.

In this sample, this clone turned up a few times. The chain joins TRBV28 to TRBJ2-1; D unresolved. The CDR3 length is 17 residues. CDR1 is MDHEN and CDR2 is SYDVKM in the germline V gene. The V and J ends lost 5 bases and 5 bases respectively, with 22 bases between them. CDR3 sequence: CASSNTFRQASHNEQFF. DNA of the CDR3: TGTGCCAGCAGTAATACTTTTCGGCAGGCCTCACACAATGAGCAGTTCTTC.

This clone was found a few times. The chain couples TRBV15 to TRBJ2-1; D is unresolved. Per germline, CDR1 LNHNV and CDR2 YYDKDF (reference sequence). The V end lost 3 bases, the J end lost 3 bases, and 15 bases lay between the germline ends. The CDR3 contains 16 residues. In nucleotides, the CDR3 is TGTGCCACCAGCAGGGTGCCTGGGCGAATCTACAATGAGCAGTTCTTC. Its translation: CATSRVPGRIYNEQFF.

This clone has only a few counts. This chain connects TRBV7-3 to TRBJ2-5; a weak D match, TRBD2 (5 bases). The CDR3 runs to 13 residues. Germline CDR1 and CDR2: SGHTA and FQGTGA. Trimming cost V 5 bases and J 5 bases, with 12 bases left between them. DNA of the CDR3: TGTGCCAGCAGCGCTAGCCCCCGCGAGACCCAGTACTTC. This encodes CASSASPRETQYF. Using reference TRBV7-3 and TRBJ2-5 for the parts outside the CDR3, the full variable domain is GAGVSQTPSNKVTEKGKYVELRCDPISGHTALYWYRQSLGQGPEFLIYFQGTGAADDSGLPNDRFFAVRPEGSVSTLKIQRTERGDSAVYLCASSASPRETQYFGPGTRLLVL.

The chain joins TRBV6-6 to TRBJ2-7; no firm D call. The CDR3 sequence is 11 residues long. Per germline, CDR1 MNHNY and CDR2 SVGAGI (reference sequence). With 6 bases removed from V and 8 bases from J, the gap between germline ends came to 11 bases. CDR3 loop: CASSPSEKQYF. The CDR3 nucleotides read TGTGCCAGCAGCCCCAGTGAAAAGCAGTACTTC.

This clone was observed a handful of times. This rearrangement joins TRBV9 to TRBJ2-4, with unresolved D. The V and J ends lost 2 bases and 0 bases respectively, with 6 bases between them. Germline V CDR1 and CDR2: SGDLS, YYNGEE. The CDR3 extends over 14 amino acids. This CDR3 is CASSVRRAKNIQYF. The CDR3 coding sequence is TGTGCCAGCAGCGTCCGGAGAGCCAAAAACATTCAGTACTTC.

This clone was observed a handful of times. The rearrangement links TRBV9 to TRBJ2-4, with 7 bases aligning to TRBD1. Germline V gene data show CDR1 as SGDLS and CDR2 as YYNGEE. V lost 4 bases to trimming and J lost 7 bases; unmatched junction nucleotides: 17. This CDR3 comprises 17 residues. DNA for the CDR3: TGTGCCAGCAGCCCCCAGGCAGGGCAGGGGGTATGGAACATTCAGTACTTC. This gives the protein CASSPQAGQGVWNIQYF.

There are many counts of this clone. The CDR3 sequence is CASNPHAGAYEQYF. In DNA, the CDR3 is TGTGCCAGCAATCCCCACGCGGGAGCCTACGAGCAGTACTTC. The chain combines TRBV28 with TRBJ2-7; 7 positions agree with TRBD2. The J segment lost 2 bases and the V segment lost 7 bases, leaving 8 bases of the junction unmatched. This CDR3 has 14 residues. CDR1 MDHEN and CDR2 SYDVKM come from the germline V gene.

This clone was picked up a small number of times. The chain links TRBV28 to TRBJ1-1; D perhaps matches TRBD1 (5 bases). Germline loops: CDR1 MDHEN, CDR2 SYDVKM. V was cut by 7 bases and J by 4 bases, with 10 bases left in between. There are 12 residues in the CDR3. The CDR3 bases are TGTGCCAGCATCATCGGGGGCACTGAAGCTTTCTTT. Encoded protein: CASIIGGTEAFF.

This clone has just a few counts. The genes are TRBV21-1 and TRBJ2-7; the table's D call TRBD1 went unverified against the DNA. TRBV21-1 is annotated as a pseudogene. The CDR3 sequence is 13 residues long. As DNA, the CDR3 is TGTGCCAGCAGGGGCCACAGACACTACGAGCAGTACTTC. This translates into CASRGHRHYEQYF.

The chain employs TRBV7-2 and TRBJ2-5; possible D gene TRBD2, 6 bases. V was clipped by 1 base and J by 9 bases, with 9 bases between them. CDR1 SGHTA and CDR2 FQGNSA come from the germline V gene. This CDR3 region has 12 residues. The CDR3 DNA is TGTGCCAGCAGCTTAGGCGGGGCGGCCCAGTACTTC. Protein product: CASSLGGAAQYF. Variable domain in full (rest from reference TRBV7-2 and TRBJ2-5): GAGVSQSPSNKVTEKGKDVELRCDPISGHTALYWYRQSLGQGLEFLIYFQGNSAPDKSGLPSDRFSAERTGGSVSTLTIQRTQQEDSAVYLCASSLGGAAQYFGPGTRLLVL.

The chain has TRBV19 and TRBJ1-5; 7 bases map to TRBD1. The CDR3 runs to 14 residues. CDR1 is LNHDA, CDR2 SQIVND, per germline (reference sequence). Trimming cost V 6 bases and J 6 bases; bases outside gene matches: 8. The CDR3 DNA reads as TGTGCCAGTAGCGGTCAGGGGGTCAGTCAGCCCCAGCATTTT. It is translated as CASSGQGVSQPQHF.

This clone occurred a few times. V usage is TRBV28 and J usage is TRBJ1-1, with 8 positions matching TRBD1. The CDR3 length is 15 residues. Germline CDR1 is MDHEN and CDR2 is SYDVKM. Trimming cost V 6 bases and J 5 bases; bases outside gene matches: 11. The CDR3 spells CASRSGGAYHTEAFF. In DNA, the CDR3 is TGTGCCAGCAGGTCAGGGGGCGCCTATCATACTGAAGCTTTCTTT.

In this sample, this clone turned up a few times. This rearrangement joins TRBV30 to TRBJ2-7; D might be TRBD1 (5 bases). The germline V gene has CDR1 GTSNPN and CDR2 SVGIG (reference sequence). The ends were cut back, 4 bases at V and 2 bases at J, with 6 bases in the middle. This CDR3 is built from 11 residues. CDR3 residues: CAWTGTYEQYF. CDR3 DNA sequence: TGTGCCTGGACAGGGACCTACGAGCAGTACTTC. The full variable domain, its missing parts supplied by reference TRBV30 and TRBJ2-7, is SQTIHQWPATLVQPVGSPLSLECTVEGTSNPNLYWYRQAAGRGLQLLFYSVGIGQISSEVPQNLSASRPQDRQFILSSKKLLLSDSGFYLCAWTGTYEQYFGPGTRLTVT.

V is TRBV30 and J is TRBJ2-7, with D tentatively TRBD2 (5 bases). Germline V CDR1 and CDR2: GTSNPN, SVGIG (reference sequence). This CDR3 spans 12 amino acids. The V gene lost 2 bases and the J gene lost 5 bases, with 10 bases spanning the gap. For the CDR3, the DNA is TGTGCCTGGAGTACCGCCGGGGACGAGCAGTACTTC. It encodes CAWSTAGDEQYF.

The chain carries TRBV19 and TRBJ2-3; 10 bases map to TRBD2. The CDR3 contains 17 residues. Germline loops: CDR1 LNHDA, CDR2 SQIVND (reference sequence). V gave up 3 bases and J gave up 4 bases; unmatched junction bases: 10. The CDR3 protein is CASSILRLAGDSDTQYF. DNA of the CDR3: TGTGCCAGTAGTATCCTCCGCCTAGCGGGAGATTCAGATACGCAGTATTTT.

The rearrangement links TRBV18 to TRBJ1-1, with 7 bases fitting TRBD1. Germline trimming cut 1 base from V and 5 bases from J; bases unmatched to any gene: 7. This CDR3 has 15 residues. Per the germline V gene, CDR1 is KGHSH and CDR2 is LQKENI. CDR3 loop: CASSPRAGGSTEAFF. The CDR3 coding sequence is TGTGCCAGCTCACCACGAGCAGGGGGATCGACTGAAGCTTTCTTT. Full variable domain (rest looked up from reference TRBV18 and TRBJ1-1): NAGVMQNPRHLVRRRGQEARLRCSPMKGHSHVYWYRQLPEEGLKFMVYLQKENIIDESGMPKERFSAEFPKEGPSILRIQQVVRGDSAAYFCASSPRAGGSTEAFFGQGTRLTVV.

The CDR3 DNA reads TGTGCCAGCAGGGGGACAGGGTCGGGTGAGACCCAGTACTTC. Amino acid sequence: CASRGTGSGETQYF. The J gene is TRBJ2-5, the V gene TRBV28; the match to TRBD1 covers 9 bases. V lost 6 bases, J lost 5 bases, and 7 bases stayed unmatched. Germline assignment: CDR1 MDHEN and CDR2 SYDVKM. There are 14 residues in the CDR3.

This clone showed up many times. This sequence joins TRBV5-1 and TRBJ1-4; tentative D call: TRBD1 (6 bases). Germline assignment: CDR1 SGHRS and CDR2 YFSETQ. Trimming shortened V by 5 bases and J by 7 bases, and 15 bases separated the two germline ends. This CDR3 region has 14 residues. Here the CDR3 reads CASRIRDNFEKLFF. The CDR3 DNA reads as TGCGCCAGCAGGATCCGGGACAACTTTGAAAAACTGTTTTTT.

In its sample, this clone was seen a few times. The CDR3 DNA reads as TGTGCCAGCAGCGTACCAGGGAATGGCTACACCTTC. This encodes CASSVPGNGYTF. This chain connects TRBV9 to TRBJ1-2; TRBD1 might be the D (5 bases). Germline values: CDR1 SGDLS, CDR2 YYNGEE. V lost 1 base to trimming and J lost 6 bases, with 7 bases between them. The CDR3 extends over 12 amino acids.

This rearrangement joins TRBV5-1 to TRBJ2-7, with a tentative D call TRBD1 (5 bases). The CDR3 extends over 14 amino acids. Trimming left V 4 bases short and J 1 base short, with 12 bases between. Germline values: CDR1 SGHRS, CDR2 YFSETQ. The CDR3 nucleotides read TGCGCCAGCAGCGTTGACAGCCTATCCTACGAGCAGTACTTC. It specifies CASSVDSLSYEQYF.

The chain is built from TRBV5-6 and TRBJ1-2; D is possibly TRBD1 (5 bases). CDR3 size: 13 residues. Germline V gene lookup returns CDR1 SGHDT and CDR2 YYEEEE. Trimming pared 2 bases from V and 10 bases from J, leaving 15 bases between. The CDR3 DNA reads TGTGCCAGCAGCTTTGCGGGACGAACAATCTACACCTTC. Its protein product is CASSFAGRTIYTF.

This clone was found a few times. J is TRBJ1-1 and V is TRBV20-1; unclear D gene. The CDR3 spans 10 residues. V was clipped by 4 bases and J by 5 bases, with 5 bases between them. In germline, CDR1 is DFQATT, CDR2 SNEGSKA (reference sequence). The CDR3 region has the DNA TGCAGTGCTACGACAACTGAAGCTTTCTTT. As protein: CSATTTEAFF.

This clone was seen more than once but under ten times. The chain has TRBV30 and TRBJ2-5; perhaps TRBD1 as D (6 bases). Trimming removed 3 bases from V and 4 bases from J, with 15 bases in between. Germline V gene lookup returns CDR1 GTSNPN and CDR2 SVGIG (reference sequence). CDR3 size: 14 residues. CDR3 in DNA: TGTGCCTGGAGCGTACCCCTAGGGGGAGAGACCCAGTACTTC. Translating gives CAWSVPLGGETQYF. Complete variable domain (other parts from reference TRBV30 and TRBJ2-5): SQTIHQWPATLVQPVGSPLSLECTVEGTSNPNLYWYRQAAGRGLQLLFYSVGIGQISSEVPQNLSASRPQDRQFILSSKKLLLSDSGFYLCAWSVPLGGETQYFGPGTRLLVL.

This clone was picked up a small number of times. Different DNA sequences within this sample yield the same CDR3. This chain joins TRBV18 and TRBJ1-4; D is undetermined. Trimming left V 2 bases short and J 4 bases short, with 5 bases between. Germline CDR1 KGHSH, CDR2 LQKENI. The CDR3 totals 13 residues. The CDR3 loop reads CASSPGLNEKLFF. In DNA form, the CDR3 reads TGTGCCAGCTCACCAGGACTTAATGAAAAACTGTTTTTT.

This clone has a handful of counts. The chain recombines TRBV23-1 with TRBJ2-1; D gene uncertain. TRBV23-1 is flagged as an ORF with uncertain function. V gave up 4 bases and J gave up 7 bases, with 17 bases separating them. The CDR3 sequence is 15 residues long. The CDR3 nucleotides are TGCGCCAGCAGTCTTTATCAATTGCGGTCGAATGAGCAGTTCTTC. It encodes CASSLYQLRSNEQFF.

The V call is TRBV28, the J call TRBJ1-4; tentative D call: TRBD1 (6 bases). Trimming left V 4 bases short and J 1 base short, with 10 bases between. The CDR3 spans 15 residues. Germline CDR1 is MDHEN and CDR2 is SYDVKM. In DNA, the CDR3 is TGTGCCAGCAGTTCCCAAGGGGGAACTAATGAAAAACTGTTTTTT. Translation: CASSSQGGTNEKLFF.

This clone turned up a few times. J is TRBJ2-1 and V is TRBV18, with D possibly being TRBD2 (5 bases). Germline CDR1 is KGHSH and CDR2 is LQKENI. Trimming shortened V by 6 bases and J by 6 bases, and 15 bases separated the two germline ends. The CDR3 is made up of 14 amino acids. CDR3 coding DNA: TGTGCCAGCTCCCGAGCGGCGGCCCTCAATGAGCAGTTCTTC. Amino acids: CASSRAAALNEQFF.